This TCR beta chain was recovered during a study of cytomegalovirus exposure and HLA in healthy donors. Germline V gene data show CDR1 as SGHTA and CDR2 as FQGNSA. The J segment lost 6 bases and the V segment lost 5 bases, leaving 7 bases of the junction unmatched. The CDR3 length is 15 residues. With regard to this clone: Its target is not known.

Overall study findings and caveats: Looking again later, the authors saw that most CMV-associated TCR beta chains seemed HLA-restricted. The study listed approximately 160 cytomegalovirus-associated TCR beta chains. A few V segments could not be told apart, such as TRBV6-2 and TRBV6-3, and were left out.

13 Jbeta primers and 60 Vbeta primers were used for the PCR. Clones were sequenced by immunoSEQ multiplex PCR, and TCRdb holds only the in-frame ones, with some missing. The repertoire holds 150,000 to 200,000 clones, with more than 75% as singletons. The donors gave bone marrow, and they were healthy. The chain carries TRBV7-2 and TRBJ2-2; 9 bases agree with TRBD2. The receptor's source is a male donor in good health and CMV-seropositive. Sequencing was carried out using PBMCs. CDR3 nucleotide sequence: TGTGCCAGCAGCGCGGGAGCGGGAGGATCCGGGGAGCTGTTTTTT. Its protein product is CASSAGAGGSGELFF.